These T cell receptor beta chains were read from a single sample in a study of OX40 agonist ivuxolimab in advanced cancers. Produced via immunoSEQ multiplex PCR; TCRdb's table is partial and in-frame only. The sample yields 73,000 or so clones, more than 85% seen once. Sequences were derived from CD4+ or CD8+ T cells sorted from blood, sampled in a trial of the OX40 agonist ivuxolimab. Receptors were obtained from an adult with an advanced solid tumor such as melanoma, head and neck, liver or kidney cancer. CDR3s include the opening cysteine and the closing phenylalanine or tryptophan. A D gene is named only where the DNA matches it firmly. Clone size appears in some rows only: once, few, many, or a class for an expanded clone.

-	TRBV5-6	-	TRBJ1-2	CASSANLGGYTF	TGTGCCAGCAGCGCCAACTTGGGTGGCTACACCTTC
-	TRBV2	-	TRBJ1-3	CASSEAGFGSGNTIYF	TGTGCCAGCAGTGAAGCGGGGTTCGGCTCTGGAAACACCATATATTTT
-	TRBV5-1	-	TRBJ1-2	CASSLSSFYGYTF	TGCGCCAGCAGCTTGTCTTCATTCTATGGCTACACCTTC
TRBD2	TRBV19	-	TRBJ2-1	CASSILVAGDFNEQFF	TGTGCCAGTAGTATACTGGTAGCGGGAGACTTCAATGAGCAGTTCTTC
-	TRBV4-2	-	TRBJ1-2	CASSQGAYGYTF	TGTGCCAGCAGCCAAGGGGCTTATGGCTACACCTTC
TRBD1	TRBV7-6	-	TRBJ1-1	CASRDPTGLNTEAFF	TGTGCCAGCAGGGATCCGACAGGGTTGAACACTGAAGCTTTCTTT
-	TRBV12-5	-	TRBJ2-7	CASVIDGGSYEQYF	TGTGCTAGTGTCATAGACGGGGGCTCCTACGAGCAGTACTTC
-	TRBV7-9	-	TRBJ2-7	CASSYIGLTYEQYF	TGTGCCAGCAGCTACATCGGACTTACCTACGAGCAGTACTTC
-	TRBV11-2	-	TRBJ1-6	CASSLGPGSSYNSPLHF	TGTGCCAGCAGCTTAGGACCGGGGAGCTCCTATAATTCACCCCTCCACTTT
TRBD2	TRBV7-3	-	TRBJ2-3	CASSLVAGALTDTQYF	TGTGCCAGCAGCTTAGTAGCGGGGGCCCTCACAGATACGCAGTATTTT
TRBD1	TRBV10-1	-	TRBJ1-2	CASSEPTGLNYGYTF	TGCGCCAGCAGTGAGCCGACAGGGCTTAACTATGGCTACACCTTC
TRBD2	TRBV9	-	TRBJ2-1	CASSVEGGTSYGHEQFF	TGTGCCAGCAGCGTAGAAGGGGGGACTAGCTACGGGCATGAGCAGTTCTTC
-	TRBV19	-	TRBJ1-1	CASRRQGELNTEAFF	TGTGCCAGTAGAAGACAAGGGGAGCTGAACACTGAAGCTTTCTTT
-	TRBV25-1	-	TRBJ1-2	CASSESGNYGYTF	TGTGCCAGCAGTGAATCCGGGAACTATGGCTACACCTTC
TRBD1	TRBV7-9	once	TRBJ1-2	CASSPGGYGYTF	TGTGCCAGCAGCCCAGGGGGGTATGGCTACACCTTC
-	TRBV27	-	TRBJ2-1	CASSLGTGGNEQFF	TGTGCCAGCAGTCTCGGGACTGGTGGCAATGAGCAGTTCTTC
-	TRBV18	-	TRBJ2-3	CASSPEGIDTQYF	TGTGCCAGCTCACCAGAGGGCATAGATACGCAGTATTTT
TRBD1	TRBV9	-	TRBJ2-1	CASSVGGGFSYNEQFF	TGTGCCAGCAGCGTAGGAGGGGGCTTCTCCTACAATGAGCAGTTCTTC